A single sample is the source of the 20 T cell receptor beta chains below, sequenced in a study of molecular identifiers for immune sequencing clone quantification (dated by TCRdb to 2017 to 2018). Library generation was performed with PCR. Sequenced on a NextSeq 500. The public reads were run again by TCRdb, first through fastp at Q25 and then through MiXCR, and only productive beta chains were kept. CDR3 protein sequences are deduplicated, and each keeps its most common genes and DNA. The sample table records approximately 90,000 distinct CDR3 sequences; approximately 25% of these occur just once. The ten largest clones capture 0.94% of the sample. The sequenced sample was naive CD8+ T cells from blood, with Jurkat cell RNA spiked in. According to the study, the label for this sample's cell subset or site signals: FACS-sorted CD8+CD4-CCR7+CD45RA+ naive T cells. The receptors were sampled from a human donor in good health. Some libraries in this study had Jurkat cell RNA spiked in.

This clonotype was seen at least ten times. CDR3 amino acids: CASSYFRTDEAFF. CDR3 bases: TGTGCCAGCAGTTATTTCCGGACGGACGAAGCTTTCTTT. V and J are TRBV6-5 and TRBJ1-1; D not resolved. The V end lost 3 bases, the J end lost 8 bases, and 13 bases lay between the germline ends. Germline V gives CDR1 MNHEY, CDR2 SVGAGI. This CDR3 has 13 residues.

On this clonotype itself: It may be a read error: a sequence one base away is much more abundant. The chain couples TRBV3-1 to TRBJ2-7; 8 nucleotides align to TRBD2. This CDR3 contains 14 residues. Germline V gene sequence: CDR1 LGHDT, CDR2 YNNKEL (reference sequence). V trimming: 4 bases; J trimming: 5 bases; junction bases outside the gene matches: 7. The CDR3 sequence: CASSPPRTSNEQYF. The CDR3 bases are TGTGCCAGCAGCCCCCCGCGGACTAGCAACGAGCAGTACTTC.

This clonotype was counted many times. The chain links TRBV6-2 or TRBV6-3 to TRBJ2-7; 14 nucleotides align to TRBD2. V shed 3 bases, J shed 2 bases, and the junction held 3 bases outside the gene matches. This CDR3 contains 16 residues. Germline loops: CDR1 MNHEY, CDR2 SVGEGT. The CDR3 region is CASSYGLAGGPYEQYF. CDR3 in DNA: TGTGCCAGCAGTTATGGACTAGCGGGGGGCCCCTACGAGCAGTACTTC.

The genes are TRBV27 and TRBJ1-1; D remains ambiguous. V gave up 8 bases and J gave up 6 bases, with 10 bases separating them. Germline loops: CDR1 MNHEY, CDR2 SMNVEV (reference sequence). The CDR3 has 11 residues. The CDR3, as DNA: TGTGCCAGCCATATACGGGCTGAAGCTTTCTTT. Its protein is CASHIRAEAFF.

This clonotype was detected ten times or more. The chain has TRBV12-5 and TRBJ2-3, with 10 bases that match TRBD2. The V gene end was trimmed by 5 bases and the J gene end by 0 bases; junction bases not matched to a gene: 5. The CDR3 covers 16 residues. The germline V gene has CDR1 LGHNT and CDR2 FRNRAP. This CDR3 reads CASGLAGAYSTDTQYF. The CDR3 DNA sequence: TGTGCTAGTGGTCTAGCGGGGGCCTATAGCACAGATACGCAGTATTTT.

This clonotype has at least ten counts. The rearrangement uses TRBV9 and TRBJ1-3; weak D call: TRBD1 (6 bases). The CDR3 loop spans 16 amino acids. The V gene's germline CDR1 is SGDLS and CDR2 YYNGEE. V lost 0 bases, J lost 2 bases, and 12 bases lay in between. For the CDR3, the DNA is TGTGCCAGCAGCGTAGCGGTCAGGGGAACTGGAAACACCATATATTTT. Its protein is CASSVAVRGTGNTIYF.

This clonotype was found many times. The chain is built from TRBV6-2 or TRBV6-3 and TRBJ2-7; the D is unclear. The CDR3 is made up of 12 amino acids. CDR1 is MNHEY and CDR2 is SVGEGT in the germline V gene. V was trimmed by 6 bases and J by 5 bases, leaving 11 bases between them. This CDR3 reads CASSPRSHEQYF. CDR3 coding DNA: TGTGCCAGCAGCCCGAGGTCCCACGAGCAGTACTTC.

The rearrangement uses TRBV28 and TRBJ2-5, with TRBD1 identical over 10 bases. Germline V gene lookup returns CDR1 MDHEN and CDR2 SYDVKM. The CDR3 has 15 amino acids. J was trimmed by 4 bases and V by 6 bases; bases with no gene match: 8. CDR3 nucleotides: TGTGCCAGCAGCCTAGGGACAGGGGAGGGAGAGACCCAGTACTTC. It is translated as CASSLGTGEGETQYF.

This clonotype was found many times. The chain has TRBV7-9 and TRBJ2-2; no clear D. The germline V gene has CDR1 SEHNR and CDR2 FQNEAQ (reference sequence). Trimming took off 7 bases at V and 5 bases at J, with 8 bases between the two ends. This CDR3 has 12 amino acids. DNA of the CDR3: TGTGCCAGCACGTTAATAACCGGGGAGCTGTTTTTT. Amino acid sequence: CASTLITGELFF.

This clonotype was picked up many times. The CDR3 protein is CSARERNSYEQYF. CDR3 bases: TGCAGTGCTAGAGAAAGGAACTCCTACGAGCAGTACTTC. The chain has TRBV20-1 and TRBJ2-7; D is unclear. The CDR3 sequence is 13 residues long. The V end lost 0 bases, the J end lost 0 bases, and 6 bases lay between the germline ends. CDR1 and CDR2 (germline): DFQATT, SNEGSKA (reference sequence).

The sample holds many counts of this clonotype. The chain has TRBV4-3 and TRBJ2-7; D remains ambiguous. V was clipped by 3 bases and J by 0 bases, with 12 bases between them. The CDR3 is 15 residues long. Germline V lookup: CDR1 LGHNA, CDR2 YSLEER. The CDR3 nucleotides are TGCGCCAGCAGCCAGGGTGCCGGTGCCTCCTACGAGCAGTACTTC. Protein product: CASSQGAGASYEQYF.

This clonotype was observed a handful of times. Given a much more abundant clone one base away, this may be a read error. The CDR3 sequence: CASSSAPETNNQPQQF. In DNA form, the CDR3 reads TGTGCCAGCAGCTCCGCCCCTGAGACGAACAATCAGCCCCAGCAATTT. V is TRBV7-9 and J is TRBJ1-5; no firm D call. The V gene's germline CDR1 is SEHNR and CDR2 FQNEAQ (reference sequence). The CDR3 spans 16 residues.

Comments on this clonotype: A read error may be the cause here, since a much bigger clone is one base away. This chain uses TRBV12-3 or TRBV12-4 with TRBJ2-3; D not resolved. V gave up 0 bases and J gave up 3 bases, with 10 bases separating them. This CDR3 comprises 15 residues. The CDR3 loop is CASSLAEVSTDTQYF. CDR3 nucleotides: TGTGCCAGCAGTTTAGCTGAGGTGTCGACAGATACGCAGTATTTT.

This clonotype has a count of ten or more. This rearrangement joins TRBV7-9 to TRBJ2-7; 7 positions agree with TRBD1. Germline values: CDR1 SEHNR, CDR2 FQNEAQ (reference sequence). V was pared by 8 bases and J by 4 bases, with 5 bases of the junction left unmatched. This CDR3 is 12 amino acids long. CDR3 sequence reads: CASRQGRYEQYF. CDR3 nucleotides: TGTGCCAGCCGACAGGGACGATACGAGCAGTACTTC.

The chain recombines TRBV7-2 with TRBJ1-5; TRBD1 agrees at 9 bases. Losses at the gene ends were 5 bases for V and 5 bases for J; bases not matched to a gene: 7. The germline V gene has CDR1 SGHTA and CDR2 FQGNSA. This CDR3 has 15 amino acids. CDR3 sequence: CASSLTTGGYQPQHF. The CDR3 DNA reads as TGTGCCAGCAGCCTCACGACAGGGGGTTATCAGCCCCAGCATTTT.

As concerns this clonotype: This may be a read error, as it is one base from a much larger clone. The V call is TRBV4-1, the J call TRBJ2-3, with no clear D. The germline V gene encodes CDR1 MGHRA and CDR2 YSYEKL. CDR3 length equals 15 residues. CDR3 region: CASSQDSPRSDTQSF. DNA of the CDR3: TGCGCCAGCAGCCAAGATTCCCCTAGATCAGATACGCAGTCTTTT.

On this clonotype: It may be a read error: a sequence one base away is much more abundant. The V call is TRBV19, the J call TRBJ2-1; D possibly uses TRBD1 or TRBD2 (5 bases each). CDR1 LNHDA and CDR2 SQIVND come from the germline V gene (reference sequence). The CDR3 spans 13 residues. The CDR3 region is CASSTGLYNEQLF. The CDR3, as DNA: TGTGCCAGTAGTACGGGGCTCTACAATGAGCAGCTCTTC.

Comment on this clonotype: This may stem from a read error, because a much larger clone lies one nucleotide away. Because the CDR3 is missing its conserved closing phenylalanine or tryptophan, this is likely a read error. The chain employs TRBV27 and TRBJ1-1, with 8 bases that match TRBD1. CDR1 MNHEY and CDR2 SMNVEV come from the germline V gene (reference sequence). The CDR3 has 14 amino acids. Unmatched junction bases numbered 5, after V lost 3 bases and J lost 5 bases. The CDR3 DNA reads TGTGCCAGCAGTTTTCAGGGGGCGTTAACTGAAGCTTTCTCT. Protein: CASSFQGALTEAFS.

As to this clonotype: A clone one base away is much larger, so this may be a read error. V and J are TRBV7-9 and TRBJ2-3; D is uncertain. The closer fit of TRBJ1-5 to the DNA end suggests the J call may be wrong. This CDR3 region has 12 residues. From germline, CDR1 is SEHNR and CDR2 FQNEAQ (reference sequence). CDR3 region: CASSPRADTQHF. CDR3 in DNA: TGTGCCAGCAGCCCACGAGCGGATACGCAGCATTTT.

This clonotype was recorded many times. This rearrangement joins TRBV4-3 to TRBJ1-3, with D possibly TRBD1 on 5 matching bases. The length of the CDR3 is 17 residues. Germline V gene sequence: CDR1 LGHNA, CDR2 YSLEER. The germline V and J ends were trimmed by 0 bases and 1 base, with 13 bases remaining between them. This chain's CDR3 is CASSQDWQGTSGNTIYF. Here the CDR3 DNA reads TGCGCCAGCAGCCAAGACTGGCAGGGAACATCTGGAAACACCATATATTTT.